Below, 5 T cell receptor beta chains from the same sample are listed, as sequenced in a study of graft-versus-host responses after intestinal transplantation. This table comes from immunoSEQ multiplex PCR, and its TCRdb copy is limited to in-frame clones, with some not included. The repertoire holds 62,000 or so clones, with approximately 90% as singletons. The specimen comprised PBMCs, sampled 26 days after transplant. Receptors were obtained from a human patient who received an intestinal transplant, so some T cells may come from the graft donor.

This clone was counted once. The chain uses TRBV7-9 and TRBJ2-7; 7 bases are shared with TRBD1. The CDR3 extends over 14 amino acids. V lost 5 bases to trimming and J lost 3 bases; unmatched junction nucleotides: 7. Germline loops: CDR1 SEHNR, CDR2 FQNEAQ (reference sequence). The CDR3 protein is CASSTTTGNYEQYF. For the CDR3, the DNA is TGTGCCAGCAGCACAACGACAGGGAACTACGAGCAGTACTTC. Combining the CDR3 with reference TRBV7-9 and TRBJ2-7 gives the whole variable domain DTGVSQNPRHKITKRGQNVTFRCDPISEHNRLYWYRQTLGQGPEFLTYFQNEAQLEKSRLLSDRFSAERPKGSFSTLEIQRTEQGDSAMYLCASSTTTGNYEQYFGPGTRLTVT.

V usage is TRBV28 and J usage is TRBJ2-7, with 7 bases that match TRBD2. Germline V gene data show CDR1 as MDHEN and CDR2 as SYDVKM. V dropped 8 bases and J dropped 6; count of bases not matched to a gene: 10. The CDR3 runs 13 residues. The DNA for the CDR3 is TGTGCCAGCGCGCAGGGAGGGGAGTCCGAGCAGTACGTC. Encoded protein: CASAQGGESEQYV.

The chain carries TRBV27 and TRBJ1-5, with D uncertain. Trimming left V 1 base short and J 0 bases short, with 7 bases between. From germline, CDR1 is MNHEY and CDR2 SMNVEV (reference sequence). This CDR3 spans 15 amino acids. CDR3 bases: TGTGCCAGCAGTTTATACGGACTTAGCAATCAGCCCCAGCATTTT. It specifies CASSLYGLSNQPQHF.

This clone was counted a single time. The chain recombines TRBV27 with TRBJ1-4; D is unresolved. CDR3 length: 15 residues. Trimming removed 2 bases from V and 4 bases from J, with 11 bases in between. Per the germline V gene, CDR1 is MNHEY and CDR2 is SMNVEV (reference sequence). The CDR3 sequence is CASSLNVGLNEKLFF. DNA for the CDR3: TGTGCCAGCAGTTTAAACGTTGGGCTTAATGAAAAACTGTTTTTT.

The chain carries TRBV6-1 and TRBJ2-1, with 8 bases aligning to TRBD1. CDR1 MNHNS and CDR2 SASEGT come from the germline V gene. J lost 3 bases, V lost 6 bases, and 4 bases had no gene match. The CDR3 is made up of 14 amino acids. CDR3 bases: TGTGCCAGCAGACAGGGGGTACTCTACAATGAGCAGTTCTTC. Translation gives CASRQGVLYNEQFF.